Shown below are 9 T cell receptor beta chains from a single sample sequenced in a study of T cell repertoires in cytomegalovirus infection. Each CDR3 protein gets one entry after TCRdb re-called the reads with MiXCR. The sample has hundreds of thousands of distinct CDR3 sequences, 24% seen once; the top ten hold less than 10%. Sequenced input: CD8+ T cells from PBMCs. These receptors all stem from a human donor in good health (CMV status not recorded). Some clones in this sample may be carry-over from other donors' samples.

The sample holds a few counts of this clonotype. The gene calls are TRBV27 and TRBJ2-4, with 8 positions matching TRBD2. Germline V CDR1 and CDR2: MNHEY, SMNVEV (reference sequence). The CDR3 has 16 residues. Trimming took 8 bases from V and 3 from J; bases not matched to a gene: 12. In DNA, the CDR3 is TGTGCCAGCCGAAACCTGTCCGGGGGGGACAAAAACATTCAGTACTTC. Amino acid sequence: CASRNLSGGDKNIQYF.

This chain joins TRBV6-2 or TRBV6-3 and TRBJ1-5; 7 bases match TRBD1. The junction had 7 bases not matched to a gene; V was cut back by 4 bases and J by 4 bases. Germline CDR1 and CDR2: MNHEY and SVGEGT. The length of the CDR3 is 15 residues. The CDR3 DNA reads TGTGCCAGCAGTTCCGACAGGGAGGTAAATCAGCCCCAGCATTTT. Amino acid sequence: CASSSDREVNQPQHF.

The chain uses TRBV28 and TRBJ2-1, with a possible D match to TRBD2 (5 bases). The V and J ends lost 6 bases and 6 bases respectively, with 21 bases between them. Germline CDR1 and CDR2: MDHEN and SYDVKM. This CDR3 region has 16 residues. CDR3 region: CASSFPSRGNGNEQFF. For the CDR3, the DNA is TGTGCCAGCAGCTTCCCCTCCCGGGGAAATGGCAATGAGCAGTTCTTC.

This chain uses TRBV5-1 with TRBJ2-7; D perhaps matches TRBD2 (5 bases). Trimming took off 1 base at V and 1 base at J, with 9 bases between the two ends. The CDR3 runs 14 residues. Germline V gives CDR1 SGHRS, CDR2 YFSETQ. The CDR3 protein is CASSLSGFSYEQYF. CDR3 sequence (DNA): TGCGCCAGCAGCTTGTCGGGATTTTCCTACGAGCAGTACTTC.

The V gene is TRBV5-1, the J gene TRBJ2-5; the D gene is possibly TRBD1 (5 bases). The CDR3 extends over 15 amino acids. V lost 2 bases and J lost 3, with 14 bases in between. Germline assignment: CDR1 SGHRS and CDR2 YFSETQ. As DNA, the CDR3 is TGCGCCAGCAGCTTTGTAGACAGACGGGAAGAGACCCAGTACTTC. It encodes CASSFVDRREETQYF.

This clonotype was counted only a few times. This chain links TRBV5-6 with TRBJ1-2, with D unclear. In germline, CDR1 is SGHDT, CDR2 YYEEEE. V lost 0 bases to trimming and J lost 4 bases, with 7 bases between them. CDR3 length equals 13 residues. The DNA of the CDR3 is TGTGCCAGCAGCTTGGCGGAGATCTATGGCTACACCTTC. Translated, it gives CASSLAEIYGYTF.

In this sample, this clonotype turned up many times. The rearrangement joins TRBV12-3 or TRBV12-4 to TRBJ2-5; TRBD2 matches at 9 bases. J lost 0 bases, V lost 1 base, and 0 bases had no gene match. This CDR3 is 15 amino acids long. CDR3: CASSLERGDQETQYF. CDR3 DNA: TGTGCCAGCAGTTTAGAGCGGGGGGACCAAGAGACCCAGTACTTC.

This clonotype was observed at least ten times. This chain connects TRBV12-5 to TRBJ2-1; perhaps D is TRBD1 or TRBD2 (6 bases each). Deletions cut 1 base from V and 7 bases from J, with 8 bases between. The CDR3 contains 13 residues. CDR1 and CDR2 from the germline V gene are LGHNT and FRNRAP. CDR3 amino acids: CASGLGGGNEQFF. The CDR3 region has the DNA TGTGCTAGTGGTTTGGGAGGGGGGAATGAGCAGTTCTTC.

This clonotype has a handful of counts. The rearrangement links TRBV29-1 to TRBJ1-1; D is unclear. The CDR3 runs to 15 residues. V lost 2 bases, J lost 1 base, and 14 bases lay in between. Germline V gene lookup returns CDR1 SQVTM and CDR2 ANQGSEA. This CDR3 is CSVESAGVGNTEAFF. In nucleotides, the CDR3 is TGCAGCGTTGAATCAGCGGGCGTTGGGAACACTGAAGCTTTCTTT.